This T cell receptor beta chain derives from a study of shared clonotypes between healthy human individuals (dated by TCRdb to about 2020). At the level of the whole study: Two women and a few men aged 18 to 49 years were included in the cohort. Different laboratories and diverse techniques were used to prepare libraries and sequence TCR repertoires, to increase sequencing depth and limit assay-specific biases. Leukapheresis yielded between about 0.9 and 8.9 billion PBMCs per donor. For each donor, three plates each were used for CD4 naive and CD4 memory, two plates were used for CD8 naive, and one plate was used for CD8 memory. To estimate repertoire size and how much clonotypes are shared between individuals, the study performed deep sequencing of blood TCR repertoires from a handful of healthy adults. Beyond this particular receptor, the publication reports: Higher generation probabilities were observed for clonotypes shared by all four sorted-subset donors than for non-shared clonotypes. Rarefaction of sorted-subset datasets indicated incomplete sequencing despite the large sequencing depth. Only blood was sampled, and tissue TCR repertoires likely differ from those in blood. Roughly 5% of naive CD4, roughly 3.5% of naive CD8, roughly 2.4% of memory CD4, and 0.35% to 0.5% of memory CD8 clonotypes were shared across several donors. Pairwise subsampling indicated that sequencing depth was expected to affect the degree of clonotype sharing among donors. Naive subsets generally had larger estimated clonotype richness than memory subsets did. Because the study included a small number of donors, the genetic and exposure-history diversity represented was limited.

TCR CDR3 regions were amplified from genomic DNA by multiplex PCR using the deep immunoSEQ assay. For each cell subset, the extracted genomic DNA was distributed evenly across all wells of several immunoSEQ 96-well plates, and each plate served as one replicate. Each replicate PCR for sorted subsets received 150 to 250 ng genomic DNA, equal to about 30,000 T cell genomes. Purified libraries were measured with a Qubit 3.0 fluorometer, size-checked on a Bioanalyzer 2100, and measured again with the KAPA Library Quantification kit. Each immunoSEQ 96-well plate was sequenced on its own single-read 150-cycle Illumina NextSeq 550 flow cell. For the original study's pipeline: The immunoSEQ output contained only junctional sequences without quality scores, so filtering could not match that applied to full-length reads. Sequences were annotated with PyIR, a Python wrapper for IgBLAST v1.9, and V/J genes and CDR3 were assigned using IMGT germline references. Reads were filtered out if the reads had weak V/J assignments (E-value above 1e-6), no CDR3, stop codons, out-of-frame junctions, or ambiguous translated residues. V3J clonotypes were defined as sequences sharing the same inferred V gene, J gene, and CDR3 amino acid sequence. The percentage overlap between two repertoires was calculated by dividing the number of shared unique clonotypes by the size of the smaller repertoire. RTK rarefaction, the Chao1 estimator, and Recon v2.1 estimates of unobserved clonotypes were used to assess repertoire richness. Generation probabilities for all TCRbeta clonotypes obtained by the gDNA method from a handful of donors were computed using OLGA. Held by TCRdb, this immuneACCESS table contains in-frame sequences only and omits some clones. Under half of the omission traces to an unresolved V gene where checked; the cause of the rest is unknown. The DNA gave D and trimming, while V, J and clone size come from that table. In this sample the table shows about 2,200,000 clones, 85% to 95% of which occur a single time. The ten largest account for about 1.8% of the sample.

For the CD8 naive samples, CD45RO-negative cells were positively selected for CCR7, yielding a CD45RA+CCR7+ population from which TemRA cells were excluded. Healthy HIV-negative adults with no recently reported acute infections or vaccinations were included as donors. Only Caucasian adults living in Nashville, Tennessee, USA were represented among the donors. Blood was obtained by leukapheresis, after which PBMCs were separated by Ficoll-Histopaque density gradient centrifugation and cryopreserved in liquid nitrogen vapor phase. Analytical flow cytometry was used to check the purity and quantity of every magnetically sorted T cell population. From each sorted fraction, genomic DNA was isolated and quantified by UV absorbance on a Nanodrop 2000c. Concerning this clone: The specificity of this receptor is unknown. Qualities for individual bases were not recorded, and no much larger clone is one base off.

The CDR1 and CDR2 encoded by the germline V gene (reference sequence) are SEHNR and FQNEAQ. At the junction V is shortened by 3 bases and J by 0 bases, with 9 bases in between. Counted from cysteine to phenylalanine, this CDR3 has 15 amino acids. CDR3 DNA only is kept here, 45 bases in frame from base 1. Input material: naive CD8+ T cells from PBMCs. The sample's cell subset or site label, decoded: CD45RA+CCR7+. The chain employs TRBV7-9 and TRBJ2-1; the D segment may tentatively be TRBD1 or TRBD2, each giving 6 matched bases. The clonotype was recovered from a man aged 18 to 30 in good health. Some clones in this sample may be carry-over from other donors' samples. The CDR3 here reads CASSFEGGSYNEQFF. DNA sequence: TGTGCCAGCAGCTTCGAGGGGGGCTCCTACAATGAGCAGTTCTTC.